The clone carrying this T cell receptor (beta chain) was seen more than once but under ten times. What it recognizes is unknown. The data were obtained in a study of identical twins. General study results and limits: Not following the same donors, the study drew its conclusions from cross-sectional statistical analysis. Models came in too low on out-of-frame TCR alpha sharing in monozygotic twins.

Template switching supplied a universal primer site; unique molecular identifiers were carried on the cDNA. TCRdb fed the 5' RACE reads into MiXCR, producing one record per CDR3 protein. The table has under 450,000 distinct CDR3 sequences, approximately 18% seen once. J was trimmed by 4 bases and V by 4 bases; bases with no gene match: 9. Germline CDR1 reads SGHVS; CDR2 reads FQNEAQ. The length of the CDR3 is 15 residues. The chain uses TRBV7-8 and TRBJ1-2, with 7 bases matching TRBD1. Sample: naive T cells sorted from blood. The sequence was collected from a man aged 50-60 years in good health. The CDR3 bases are TGTGCCAGCAGCTCTCGGGCAGGGGGGATCTATGGCTACACCTTC. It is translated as CASSSRAGGIYGYTF. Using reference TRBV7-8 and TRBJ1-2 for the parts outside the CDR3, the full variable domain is GAGVSQSPRYKVAKRGQDVALRCDPISGHVSLFWYQQALGQGPEFLTYFQNEAQLDKSGLPSDRFFAERPEGSVSTLKIQRTQQEDSAVYLCASSSRAGGIYGYTFGSGTRLTVV.